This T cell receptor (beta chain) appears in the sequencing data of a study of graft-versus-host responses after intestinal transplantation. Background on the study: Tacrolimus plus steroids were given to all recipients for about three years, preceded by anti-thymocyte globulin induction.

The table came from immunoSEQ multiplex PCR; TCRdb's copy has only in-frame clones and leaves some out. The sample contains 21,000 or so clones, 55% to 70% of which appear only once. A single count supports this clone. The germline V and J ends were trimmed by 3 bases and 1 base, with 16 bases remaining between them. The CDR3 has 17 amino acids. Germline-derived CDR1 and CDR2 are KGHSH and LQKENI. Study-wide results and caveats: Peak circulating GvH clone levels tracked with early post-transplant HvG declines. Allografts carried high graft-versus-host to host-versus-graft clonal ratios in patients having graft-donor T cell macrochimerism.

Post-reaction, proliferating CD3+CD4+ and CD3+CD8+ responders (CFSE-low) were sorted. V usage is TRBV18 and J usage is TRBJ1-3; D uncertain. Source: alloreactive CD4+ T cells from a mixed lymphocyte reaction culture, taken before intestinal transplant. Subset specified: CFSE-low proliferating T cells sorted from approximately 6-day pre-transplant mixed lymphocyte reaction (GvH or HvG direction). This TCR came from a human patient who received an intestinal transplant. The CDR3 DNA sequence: TGTGCCAGCTCACCGTATGGGTCCTCGGGTTCTGGAAACACCATATATTTT. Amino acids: CASSPYGSSGSGNTIYF.